This T cell receptor beta chain came from a study of Ad26.COV2.S vaccination and SARS-CoV-2 variants. Study as a whole: Of the COV1001 trial arms, the Ad26.COV2.S arm included the donor. Intramuscular Ad26.COV2.S at 5x10^10 or 1x10^11 viral particles.

This clone was counted a few times. The data were produced by immunoSEQ multiplex PCR, yet TCRdb's version contains in-frame clones alone and is incomplete. The sample holds about 320,000 clones; 86% are singletons and the top ten take roughly 1.9%. The germline V gene has CDR1 KGHSH and CDR2 LQKENI. The V end lost 3 bases, the J end lost 1 base, and 9 bases lay between the germline ends. The CDR3 is 14 amino acids. As to treatment: around 19 received Ad26.COV2.S at low or high dose, single or two shots; several received placebo; per-sample allocation not given. Specimens were obtained on day 63 following the first vaccine or placebo injection.

The sequence derives from a person between 18 and 65 years old who received the Ad26.COV2.S COVID-19 vaccine or a placebo. The source material was peripheral blood, sampled in a trial of Ad26.COV2.S vaccine versus placebo. V usage is TRBV18 and J usage is TRBJ1-1; no reliable D call. The CDR3 DNA sequence: TGTGCCAGCTCACCGGCTCAGAAGAACACTGAAGCTTTCTTT. Translating gives CASSPAQKNTEAFF. The full variable domain, in which reference TRBV18 and TRBJ1-1 provide the parts outside the CDR3, is NAGVMQNPRHLVRRRGQEARLRCSPMKGHSHVYWYRQLPEEGLKFMVYLQKENIIDESGMPKERFSAEFPKEGPSILRIQQVVRGDSAAYFCASSPAQKNTEAFFGQGTRLTVV.